Shown below are 2 T cell receptor beta chains from a single sample sequenced in a study of cytomegalovirus exposure and HLA in healthy donors. Assay used: immunoSEQ multiplex PCR; TCRdb lists only in-frame clones, some missing. The sample carries hundreds of thousands of clones, about 83% recorded once. The sample was PBMCs. These receptors were taken from a man between 18 and 35 years old in good health and CMV-seronegative.

V usage is TRBV28 and J usage is TRBJ2-1, with TRBD2 matching 11 bases. Germline loops: CDR1 MDHEN, CDR2 SYDVKM. The CDR3 is made up of 15 amino acids. The junction had 2 bases not matched to a gene; V was cut back by 3 bases and J by 4 bases. This CDR3 reads CASSLTSGKYNEQFF. The CDR3 DNA reads as TGTGCCAGCAGTTTGACTAGCGGGAAGTACAATGAGCAGTTCTTC.

V gene TRBV5-1 combines with J gene TRBJ2-3, with TRBD2 matching 12 bases. The V and J ends lost 4 bases and 6 bases, in that order; junction bases with no gene match: 9. The CDR3 spans 16 residues. Germline CDR1 and CDR2: SGHRS and YFSETQ. The CDR3 bases are TGCGCCAGCAGCCTCCGGACTAGCGGGGCCGGTGATACGCAGTATTTT. This sequence encodes CASSLRTSGAGDTQYF.